Shown below are 27 T cell receptor beta chains from a single sample sequenced in a study of shared clonotypes between healthy human individuals. Naivety among CD8 cells was defined by CD45RO negativity and positive CCR7 selection, thereby excluding terminally differentiated effector memory CD45RA+ cells. TCRdb's copy holds only in-frame clones and misses some; the assay was immunoSEQ multiplex PCR. This sample carries approximately 2,200,000 clones, about 93% of them seen once, and the ten largest clones take around 1.7%. The source material was naive CD8+ T cells from PBMCs. These TCRs come from a man younger than 35 in good health. Some clones in this sample may be carry-over from other donors' samples.

This clone has only one observation. The CDR3 region has the DNA TGTGCCAGCAGCGCCGGACAGGGAGAGACCCAGTACTTC. Protein: CASSAGQGETQYF. This chain connects TRBV9 to TRBJ2-5; 8 bases map to TRBD1. The CDR3 is 13 amino acids. Germline trimming cut 3 bases from V and 4 bases from J; bases unmatched to any gene: 2. CDR1 and CDR2 (germline): SGDLS, YYNGEE.

Note on this clone: The same CDR3 also results from other DNA sequences found in this sample. The V call is TRBV9, the J call TRBJ2-3; 7 nucleotides match TRBD1. V shed 0 bases and J 3 bases; nucleotides not matched to a gene: 4. Germline CDR1 SGDLS, CDR2 YYNGEE. CDR3 length: 15 residues. The CDR3 coding sequence is TGTGCCAGCAGCGTAGGACAGGGTCGGACAGATACGCAGTATTTT. Amino acids: CASSVGQGRTDTQYF.

This sequence joins TRBV19 and TRBJ1-3; D might be TRBD1 (6 bases). Trimming removed 6 bases from V and 2 bases from J, with 20 bases in between. The CDR3 length is 17 residues. In germline, CDR1 is LNHDA, CDR2 SQIVND (reference sequence). CDR3: CASSNALGGLTGNTIYF. The CDR3 nucleotides are TGTGCCAGTAGCAACGCGTTAGGGGGACTCACTGGAAACACCATATATTTT.

V usage is TRBV6-5 and J usage is TRBJ2-1; weak D call: TRBD1 (6 bases). CDR1 and CDR2 from the germline V gene are MNHEY and SVGAGI. Trimming removed 2 bases from V and 4 bases from J, with 15 bases in between. The CDR3 spans 16 residues. The CDR3, as DNA: TGTGCCAGCAGTTACAGTCAGGGGTGGGGTTACAATGAGCAGTTCTTC. This gives the protein CASSYSQGWGYNEQFF.

The chain is built from TRBV6-5 and TRBJ1-2; D gene uncertain. This CDR3 has 12 amino acids. V was pared by 10 bases and J by 8 bases, with 17 bases between. The germline V gene has CDR1 MNHEY and CDR2 SVGAGI. The CDR3 nucleotides read TGTGCCAACCTACTTCGGTGGGTCGGCTACACCTTC. Amino acids: CANLLRWVGYTF.

The V gene is TRBV19, the J gene TRBJ1-5, with 7 bases identical to TRBD1. Germline assignment: CDR1 LNHDA and CDR2 SQIVND (reference sequence). The CDR3 runs 15 residues. V lost 6 bases, J lost 4 bases, and 9 bases stayed unmatched. The CDR3 bases are TGTGCCAGTAGGCCCCGGACAGGTTGGAATCAGCCCCAGCATTTT. It codes for CASRPRTGWNQPQHF.

V gene TRBV7-9 combines with J gene TRBJ1-5; weak D call: TRBD1 (5 bases). The CDR3 sequence is 14 residues long. Trimming stripped 3 bases from V and 3 bases from J, with 9 bases between. Per germline, CDR1 SEHNR and CDR2 FQNEAQ (reference sequence). As DNA, the CDR3 is TGTGCCAGCAGCTTCAGTGGGGCCAATCAGCCCCAGCATTTT. Translating it yields CASSFSGANQPQHF.

The CDR3 region has the DNA TGTGCCAGCAGTGACCCAGGAGGGGCGGGCACTGAAGCTTTCTTT. It translates to CASSDPGGAGTEAFF. The chain has TRBV28 and TRBJ1-1; possible D gene TRBD1, 5 bases. The ends were cut back, 5 bases at V and 4 bases at J, with 17 bases in the middle. CDR3 length equals 15 residues. Germline CDR1 MDHEN, CDR2 SYDVKM.

This rearrangement joins TRBV7-8 to TRBJ2-7; tentatively, D is TRBD1 (6 bases). Germline V gene lookup returns CDR1 SGHVS and CDR2 FQNEAQ. This CDR3 is built from 15 residues. V lost 5 bases and J 0 bases, leaving 14 bases between the germline ends. The CDR3 region is CASSGRDTGSYEQYF. CDR3 bases: TGTGCCAGCAGCGGCCGGGACACTGGCTCCTACGAGCAGTACTTC.

The chain is built from TRBV29-1 and TRBJ2-2; D is unclear. The V end lost 4 bases, the J end lost 6 bases, and 9 bases lay between the germline ends. The CDR3 runs 12 residues. Germline V gene lookup returns CDR1 SQVTM and CDR2 ANQGSEA. The CDR3 loop is CSVALWAGELFF. The CDR3 DNA is TGCAGCGTTGCTCTGTGGGCCGGGGAGCTGTTTTTT.

The gene calls are TRBV7-8 and TRBJ2-7; 9 bases map to TRBD1. Losses at the gene ends were 4 bases for V and 3 bases for J; bases not matched to a gene: 7. This CDR3 comprises 15 residues. The germline V gene has CDR1 SGHVS and CDR2 FQNEAQ. In DNA form, the CDR3 reads TGTGCCAGCAGCTCCGGGACAGGGTATTTCTACGAGCAGTACTTC. Its protein product is CASSSGTGYFYEQYF.

The J gene is TRBJ1-5, the V gene TRBV2, with 10 bases that match TRBD1. The CDR3 totals 19 residues. Per the germline V gene, CDR1 is SNHLY and CDR2 is FYNNEI. V gave up 1 base and J gave up 2 bases; unmatched junction bases: 11. CDR3 region: CASSEGGDRGGIGNQPQHF. The CDR3 DNA sequence: TGTGCCAGCAGTGAAGGGGGGGACAGGGGAGGAATTGGCAATCAGCCCCAGCATTTT.

V and J are TRBV6-1 and TRBJ1-5; D is unresolved. Germline lookup yields CDR1 MNHNS and CDR2 SASEGT. CDR3 size: 14 residues. V shed 7 bases and J shed 0 bases, with 10 bases lying between them. CDR3 in DNA: TGTGCCAGCATGGGAATGGGTAGCAATCAGCCCCAGCATTTT. This sequence encodes CASMGMGSNQPQHF.

The rearrangement links TRBV19 to TRBJ2-7, with no clear D. The CDR3 is 14 residues long. Germline V gene sequence: CDR1 LNHDA, CDR2 SQIVND (reference sequence). V was clipped by 5 bases and J by 6 bases, with 17 bases between them. The CDR3 bases are TGTGCCAGTAGTGAAAGACACTTGAACGGCGAGCAGTACTTC. The encoded protein is CASSERHLNGEQYF.

The chain combines TRBV5-6 with TRBJ2-1; 8 bases align to TRBD1. V was clipped by 5 bases and J by 14 bases; unmatched bases: 18. The CDR3 spans 15 residues. Germline V gene data show CDR1 as SGHDT and CDR2 as YYEEEE. The CDR3 nucleotides are TGTGCCAGCAGTTTTGCGGGACAGGTCTTAGATCGGGAGTTCTTC. It yields the protein CASSFAGQVLDREFF.

The gene calls are TRBV2 and TRBJ2-5, with 11 bases matching TRBD1. Looked up from germline, CDR1 is SNHLY and CDR2 is FYNNEI. Trimming cost V 3 bases and J 4 bases; bases outside gene matches: 4. The CDR3 has 15 residues. CDR3 coding DNA: TGTGCCAGCAGTGAGGGACAGGGGGTTTCAGAGACCCAGTACTTC. This codes for CASSEGQGVSETQYF. The full variable domain, completed using reference TRBV2 and TRBJ2-5, is EPEVTQTPSHQVTQMGQEVILRCVPISNHLYFYWYRQILGQKVEFLVSFYNNEISEKSEIFDDQFSVERPDGSNFTLKIRSTKLEDSAMYFCASSEGQGVSETQYFGPGTRLLVL.

This sequence joins TRBV2 and TRBJ1-1; D is possibly TRBD1 (5 bases). The CDR3 covers 15 residues. With 11 bases removed from V and 1 base from J, the gap between germline ends came to 20 bases. Germline CDR1 SNHLY, CDR2 FYNNEI. This CDR3 is CAQQGEGLWNTEAFF. The CDR3 bases are TGTGCCCAGCAAGGGGAGGGGTTGTGGAACACTGAAGCTTTCTTT. The full variable domain, with the rest looked up from reference TRBV2 and TRBJ1-1, is EPEVTQTPSHQVTQMGQEVILRCVPISNHLYFYWYRQILGQKVEFLVSFYNNEISEKSEIFDDQFSVERPDGSNFTLKIRSTKLEDSAMYFCAQQGEGLWNTEAFFGQGTRLTVV.

This chain uses TRBV7-9 with TRBJ2-5; D not resolved. The CDR3 has 16 amino acids. The germline V gene has CDR1 SEHNR and CDR2 FQNEAQ (reference sequence). The V gene lost 7 bases and the J gene lost 5 bases, with 23 bases spanning the gap. CDR3 loop: CASIQDGVSPRETQYF. CDR3 nucleotides: TGTGCCAGCATCCAAGATGGCGTAAGTCCACGCGAGACCCAGTACTTC.

The genes are TRBV11-2 and TRBJ2-3; D is unclear. Trimming cost V 1 base and J 2 bases, with 7 bases left between them. Germline V lookup: CDR1 SGHAT, CDR2 FQNNGV. CDR3 length: 14 residues. CDR3 amino acids: CASSLVAATDTQYF. CDR3 in DNA: TGTGCCAGCAGCTTAGTTGCAGCCACAGATACGCAGTATTTT.

The V and J genes are TRBV27 and TRBJ2-2; possible D gene TRBD2, 5 bases. The V end lost 2 bases, the J end lost 4 bases, and 8 bases lay between the germline ends. The CDR3 runs to 14 residues. Germline-derived CDR1 and CDR2 are MNHEY and SMNVEV (reference sequence). For the CDR3, the DNA is TGTGCCAGCAGTTTAGGCGGGTTCACCGGGGAGCTGTTTTTT. Translated, it gives CASSLGGFTGELFF.

The rearrangement joins TRBV9 to TRBJ1-1; no reliable D call. This CDR3 has 15 residues. Deletions cut 2 bases from V and 0 bases from J, with 11 bases between. CDR1 is SGDLS and CDR2 is YYNGEE in the germline V gene. CDR3 bases: TGTGCCAGCAGCGTTTCGGACGGGATGAACACTGAAGCTTTCTTT. It specifies CASSVSDGMNTEAFF. The variable domain in full, completed from reference TRBV9 and TRBJ1-1, reads DSGVTQTPKHLITATGQRVTLRCSPRSGDLSVYWYQQSLDQGLQFLIQYYNGEERAKGNILERFSAQQFPDLHSELNLSSLELGDSALYFCASSVSDGMNTEAFFGQGTRLTVV.

This chain connects TRBV6-1 to TRBJ2-6; D gene uncertain. The V end lost 2 bases, the J end lost 4 bases, and 6 bases lay between the germline ends. This CDR3 spans 14 amino acids. The V gene's germline CDR1 is MNHNS and CDR2 SASEGT. The CDR3 DNA follows: TGTGCCAGCAGTGAATGGCTGGGGGCCAACGTCCTGACTTTC. This sequence encodes CASSEWLGANVLTF.

V usage is TRBV7-7 and J usage is TRBJ2-1; 7 nucleotides agree with TRBD1. Germline V gene lookup returns CDR1 SSHAT and CDR2 FNYEAQ (reference sequence). The CDR3 consists of 16 residues. V was pared by 5 bases and J by 4 bases, with 11 bases of the junction left unmatched. The CDR3 protein is CASSQLGQADYNEQFF. CDR3 sequence (DNA): TGTGCCAGCAGCCAATTAGGACAGGCGGATTACAATGAGCAGTTCTTC.

The chain uses TRBV7-9 and TRBJ2-3; the match to TRBD2 covers 9 bases. The germline V gene has CDR1 SEHNR and CDR2 FQNEAQ (reference sequence). Trimming at V came to 5 bases and at J to 2 bases, leaving 5 bases not matched to a gene. This CDR3 comprises 15 residues. This chain's CDR3 is CASSGLALDTDTQYF. In DNA, the CDR3 is TGTGCCAGCAGCGGACTAGCGTTAGACACAGATACGCAGTATTTT. The full variable domain, rest sourced from reference TRBV7-9 and TRBJ2-3, is DTGVSQNPRHKITKRGQNVTFRCDPISEHNRLYWYRQTLGQGPEFLTYFQNEAQLEKSRLLSDRFSAERPKGSFSTLEIQRTEQGDSAMYLCASSGLALDTDTQYFGPGTRLTVL.

The chain recombines TRBV7-2 with TRBJ2-1; 11 bases agree with TRBD2. Unmatched junction bases numbered 9, after V lost 1 base and J lost 7 bases. CDR1 and CDR2 from the germline V gene are SGHTA and FQGNSA. This CDR3 comprises 17 residues. CDR3 in amino acids: CASSLGRLAGILNEQFF. CDR3 sequence (DNA): TGTGCCAGCAGCTTAGGCAGACTAGCGGGAATTTTAAATGAGCAGTTCTTC.

The chain joins TRBV4-3 to TRBJ2-3; D unresolved. The germline CDR1 and CDR2 sequences are LGHNA and YSLEER. The CDR3 runs to 15 residues. Trimming pared 4 bases from V and 3 bases from J, leaving 14 bases between. The CDR3: CASSPRHSLTDTQYF. CDR3 bases: TGCGCCAGCAGCCCAAGGCACAGCCTAACAGATACGCAGTATTTT.

The chain joins TRBV27 to TRBJ2-4; D is possibly TRBD1 (6 bases). Trimming took off 6 bases at V and 5 bases at J, with 17 bases between the two ends. The CDR3 covers 15 residues. CDR1 and CDR2 from the germline V gene are MNHEY and SMNVEV (reference sequence). This CDR3 reads CASSTSQGWENIQYF. As DNA, the CDR3 is TGTGCCAGCAGCACCTCACAGGGTTGGGAAAACATTCAGTACTTC.